This T cell receptor beta chain was profiled in a study of shared clonotypes between healthy human individuals. Each cell subset's genomic DNA was divided evenly among several immunoSEQ plates. Method: immunoSEQ multiplex PCR; TCRdb's copy keeps in-frame clones and lacks some. The table has hundreds of thousands of clones, less than 80% seen once. The CDR3 spans 15 residues. V shed 4 bases and J shed 11 bases, with 21 bases lying between them. In germline, CDR1 is SGHDT, CDR2 YYEEEE. The chain links TRBV5-6 to TRBJ1-4; D remains unclear. Specimen: memory CD4+ T cells sorted from blood. Described subset: CD45RA-negative fraction. This receptor was taken from a woman in her thirties in good health. The CDR3 region is CASSRTVGKLGKLFF. Written as DNA, the CDR3 is TGTGCCAGCAGCCGGACGGTAGGGAAACTGGGTAAACTGTTTTTT.